The sequence of this T cell receptor beta chain was determined in a study of T-cell memory formation after mild COVID-19. This clonotype was seen a few times. This CDR3 region has 14 residues. Germline assignment: CDR1 SGHTA and CDR2 FQGNSA. V lost 8 bases and J lost 6, with 19 bases in between. TCR alpha and TCR beta cDNA libraries with sample barcodes and UMIs came from 5'RACE using constant-segment primers. MiXCR was run by TCRdb on the 5' RACE reads, yielding one entry per CDR3 protein. Of approximately 270,000 distinct CDR3 sequences listed, roughly 17% were seen once; the top ten hold 20% to 25%.

This chain uses TRBV7-2 with TRBJ1-2, with D possibly TRBD1 on 6 matching bases. This sequence was found in a man aged 18 to 35 who had mild COVID-19 (a few samples of this study predate the infection). Cell type and time point are not known. The material sequenced was PBMCs or a T cell subset sorted from them (not recorded which). The CDR3 nucleotides are TGTGCCAGCCCCCACATAGGGGGAATTAATGGCTACACCTTC. Its translation is CASPHIGGINGYTF. Together with reference TRBV7-2 and TRBJ1-2, the CDR3 gives the full variable domain: GAGVSQSPSNKVTEKGKDVELRCDPISGHTALYWYRQSLGQGLEFLIYFQGNSAPDKSGLPSDRFSAERTGGSVSTLTIQRTQQEDSAVYLCASPHIGGINGYTFGSGTRLTVV.